Detailed here is one TCR beta chain. This sample was taken from a study of blood T cell repertoires in COVID-19. Here immunoSEQ multiplex PCR was the method, and the copy in TCRdb shows in-frame clones only, minus some. Of around 140,000 clones in the sample, over 60% were seen once. V was cut by 0 bases and J by 3 bases, with 6 bases left in between. CDR1 is SGHRS and CDR2 is YFSETQ in the germline V gene. The CDR3 has 14 amino acids. This chain joins TRBV5-1 and TRBJ1-4; D unresolved. This receptor was taken from a woman older than 75 with active or convalescent COVID-19. Sequencing input: peripheral blood. Here the CDR3 reads CASSLGPANEKLFF. The CDR3 DNA is TGCGCCAGCAGCTTGGGCCCAGCTAATGAAAAACTGTTTTTT.